This T cell receptor (beta chain) stems from a study of monozygotic twins with inflammatory bowel disease. General observations from the study: Backing was not found for a single strong signal or clonotype associated with IBD. Healthy twins shared more clonotypes with others than IBD patients, most markedly active ones. No detectable difference in repertoire similarity separated concordant from discordant twins, possibly as a result of limited power.

To note about this clonotype: Its antigen is not identified.

CDR3 length: 18 amino acids. From the 5' RACE reads, TCRdb lists one entry per CDR3 protein and no DNA. The table lists around 380,000 distinct CDR3 sequences. Investigators pulled total RNA out of whole blood and did not sort T cells. Sequencing was performed on blood. The chain uses TRBV12-3 or TRBV12-4 and TRBJ2-1; TCRdb picks TRBD2, but there is no DNA to check that call. The TCR sequence derives from a human donor with ulcerative colitis or Crohn's disease, or a healthy co-twin of an affected twin (not recorded which). The chain's CDR3 is CASSLLAATESSYNEQFF.